These T cell receptor beta chains were read from a single sample in a study of cytomegalovirus exposure and HLA in healthy donors. Repertoires were generated with immunoSEQ multiplex PCR, while TCRdb's copy carries only in-frame clones and drops some. The data show 170,000 or so clones, about 80% seen once. The sample consisted of PBMCs. The receptor set was obtained from a boy aged 5 to 17 in good health and CMV-seronegative. The CDR3 runs from the conserved cysteine through the conserved F or W. Fields, in order: clone size, V gene, D gene, J gene, CDR3 protein, CDR3 DNA. A D gene is named only where the DNA matches it firmly. The listing skips clone size in some rows; elsewhere it reads once, few, many or a size class.

once	TRBV6-6	TRBD1	TRBJ2-2	CASSPVGQGSTGELFF	TGTGCCAGCAGTCCGGTGGGACAGGGGAGCACCGGGGAGCTGTTTTTT
-	TRBV5-1	TRBD1	TRBJ1-2	CASSYDREFLHGYTF	TGCGCCAGCAGCTATGACAGGGAATTTTTACATGGCTACACCTTC
-	TRBV14	-	TRBJ2-1	CASSQDLVSSYNEQFF	TGTGCCAGCAGCCAAGATCTTGTCAGCTCCTACAATGAGCAGTTCTTC
-	TRBV5-1	TRBD1	TRBJ1-1	CASSPRTGRNNTEAFF	TGCGCCAGCAGCCCCAGGACAGGGCGGAACAACACTGAAGCTTTCTTT
-	TRBV7-8	TRBD1	TRBJ1-2	CASSHGTEGYGYTF	TGTGCCAGCAGCCACGGGACAGAAGGGTATGGCTACACCTTC
few	TRBV6-5	TRBD2	TRBJ2-7	CASTGRGAGSFEQYF	TGTGCCAGCACGGGGAGAGGAGCGGGATCGTTCGAGCAGTACTTC
-	TRBV27	-	TRBJ1-3	CASSLTPPGGGNTIYF	TGTGCCAGCAGTTTAACCCCACCTGGGGGGGGAAACACCATATATTTT
-	TRBV5-6	TRBD2	TRBJ2-7	CASRWGGPSSYEQYF	TGTGCCAGCAGGTGGGGGGGACCGTCCTCCTACGAGCAGTACTTC
-	TRBV5-1	-	TRBJ2-3	CASSPINGGSTDTQYF	TGCGCCAGCAGCCCCATCAATGGGGGGAGCACAGATACGCAGTATTTT
-	TRBV5-1	-	TRBJ1-2	CTSSLEPPANYGYTF	TGCACCAGCAGCTTGGAGCCCCCTGCGAACTATGGCTACACCTTC
-	TRBV15	-	TRBJ1-1	CATSIAGNTEAFF	TGTGCCACCAGTATCGCAGGGAACACTGAAGCTTTCTTT
once	TRBV5-1	-	TRBJ1-4	CASSLGGRGTNEKLFF	TGCGCCAGCAGCTTGGGGGGTAGAGGGACTAATGAAAAACTGTTTTTT
-	TRBV7-9	TRBD1	TRBJ1-5	CSSSNRTGKGNQPQHF	TGTTCCAGCAGCAATCGGACAGGGAAGGGAAATCAGCCCCAGCATTTT
-	TRBV7-9	-	TRBJ2-3	CASSTSTDTQYF	TGTGCCAGCAGCACTAGCACAGATACGCAGTATTTT
-	TRBV19	TRBD2	TRBJ2-7	CASAGLAGREQYF	TGTGCCAGCGCGGGACTAGCGGGGAGGGAGCAGTACTTC
few	TRBV5-4	TRBD1	TRBJ2-7	CAIGDRGYEQYF	TGTGCCATCGGAGACAGGGGCTACGAGCAGTACTTC
-	TRBV5-5	-	TRBJ1-2	CASSILNQGMGYTF	TGTGCCAGCAGCATACTAAATCAGGGAATGGGCTACACCTTC
-	TRBV7-3	TRBD1	TRBJ2-2	CASSLNVQGEVGELFF	TGTGCCAGCAGCTTAAATGTACAGGGGGAGGTCGGGGAGCTGTTTTTT
-	TRBV5-1	TRBD2	TRBJ2-1	CASSLLAESYNEQFF	TGCGCCAGCAGCTTACTAGCGGAGTCCTACAATGAGCAGTTCTTC
-	TRBV30	TRBD1	TRBJ1-4	CAWSVTGVKEKLFF	TGTGCCTGGAGCGTGACAGGGGTTAAAGAAAAACTGTTTTTT
-	TRBV2	TRBD2	TRBJ2-7	CASRDGLAGGYEQYF	TGTGCCAGCAGAGACGGACTAGCGGGGGGTTACGAGCAGTACTTC
-	TRBV7-9	-	TRBJ1-5	CASSLTGNQPQHF	TGTGCCAGCAGCTTAACAGGGAATCAGCCCCAGCATTTT
-	TRBV4-3	-	TRBJ1-1	CASSTDGQTEAFF	TGCGCCAGCAGCACCGACGGACAGACTGAAGCTTTCTTT
-	TRBV9	TRBD1	TRBJ1-1	CASNEQGWGTEAFF	TGTGCCAGCAACGAACAGGGGTGGGGCACTGAAGCTTTCTTT
-	TRBV27	-	TRBJ2-2	CASSVSPAGELFF	TGTGCCAGCAGCGTCTCCCCAGCCGGGGAGCTGTTTTTT
-	TRBV5-6	TRBD1	TRBJ1-6	CASSLARDRGHSPLHF	TGTGCCAGCAGCTTGGCAAGGGACAGGGGGCACTCACCCCTCCACTTT
-	TRBV25-1	-	TRBJ1-2	CASSEWVARGGYTF	TGTGCCAGCAGTGAATGGGTGGCACGAGGTGGCTACACCTTC
-	TRBV7-6	-	TRBJ2-1	CASSSRGWTYNEQFF	TGTGCCAGCAGCTCGAGGGGGTGGACGTACAATGAGCAGTTCTTC